This T cell receptor (beta chain) was recorded in a study of chemoradiotherapy in HPV16-positive cancers. Findings and limits, study-wide: Non-HPV-specific T cells did not expand in tumors during treatment, whereas candidate HPV-specific clones and E7-related motifs did. HPV-responsive T-cell expansion during chemoradiotherapy was linked to improved recurrence-free survival in HPV16-positive patients. Functional assays defining HPV-specific T cells used only a couple of HPV16-positive patients.

As to this clone: Its antigen is undetermined.

Samples were taken several times over chemoradiotherapy. Assay used: immunoSEQ multiplex PCR; TCRdb lists only in-frame clones, some missing. In the table there are 2,000 or so clones, approximately 88% of which are singletons. This CDR3 region has 15 residues. Germline V lookup: CDR1 SGHKS, CDR2 YYEKEE (reference sequence). With 4 bases removed from V and 3 bases from J, the gap between germline ends came to 15 bases. This sequence joins TRBV5-5 and TRBJ2-3, with D possibly being TRBD1 (5 bases). This TCR was sampled from a human donor with HPV-associated anogenital cancer. This specimen consisted of tumor tissue, obtained from a patient who underwent chemoradiotherapy. The CDR3 region is CASSLGWGSTDTQYF. CDR3 coding DNA: TGTGCCAGCAGCCTCGGATGGGGCAGTACAGATACGCAGTATTTT. Variable domain in full (rest from reference TRBV5-5 and TRBJ2-3): DAGVTQSPTHLIKTRGQQVTLRCSPISGHKSVSWYQQVLGQGPQFIFQYYEKEERGRGNFPDRFSARQFPNYSSELNVNALLLGDSALYLCASSLGWGSTDTQYFGPGTRLTVL.